Described below is a single T cell receptor beta chain sequence and its context. The antigen is not known. A read error may be the cause here, since a much bigger clone is one base away. This CDR3 is 14 amino acids long. CDR1 and CDR2 from the germline V gene are SGHRS and YFSETQ. The making of cDNA relied on 5'RACE with 10-nucleotide random UMIs. Every sequencing run gave over 170 million TCR-beta sequences, taken from 15-18 subjects. TCRdb called the 5' RACE reads again in MiXCR, with one record for every CDR3 protein. This repertoire shows 84,000 or so distinct CDR3 sequences, around 14% found once; its top ten account for about 4.6%. This specimen belongs to a study of neurological immune-mediated disorders. Time point meaning: longitudinal time-point 2. Study findings and constraints: Multiple sclerosis patients had less TCR clonal expansion than even healthy controls, unlike HTLV-1-associated myelopathy. Subjects shared no identical expanded-clone CDR3 amino acid sequences, suggesting private TCR-beta repertoires in all groups.

The TCR sequence derives from a female donor with HTLV-1-associated myelopathy (HAM/TSP). The chain uses TRBV5-1 and TRBJ2-7, with 9 positions matching TRBD1. Sequencing used PBMCs. Here the CDR3 DNA reads TGCGCCAGCAGCTCCACAGGGGGCTCCTCCGAGCAGTACTTC. This encodes CASSSTGGSSEQYF.